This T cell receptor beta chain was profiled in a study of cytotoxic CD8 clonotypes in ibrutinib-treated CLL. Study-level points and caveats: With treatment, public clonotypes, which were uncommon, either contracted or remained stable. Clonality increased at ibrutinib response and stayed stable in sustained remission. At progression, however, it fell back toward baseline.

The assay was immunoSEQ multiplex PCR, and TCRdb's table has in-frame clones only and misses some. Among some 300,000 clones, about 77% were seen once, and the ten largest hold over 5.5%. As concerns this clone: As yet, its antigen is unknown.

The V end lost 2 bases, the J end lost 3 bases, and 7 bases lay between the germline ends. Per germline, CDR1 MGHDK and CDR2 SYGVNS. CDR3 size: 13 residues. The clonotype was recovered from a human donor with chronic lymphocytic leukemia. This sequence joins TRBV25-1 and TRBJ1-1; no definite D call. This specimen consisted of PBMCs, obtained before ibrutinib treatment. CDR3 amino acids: CASSEGRYTEAFF. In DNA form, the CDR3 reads TGTGCCAGCAGTGAAGGGAGGTACACTGAAGCTTTCTTT.